A selection of T cell receptor beta chains follows, all from one sample in a study of metastatic and nonmetastatic thyroid tumors. TCRdb redid the clone calls on the PCR reads using MiXCR. The sample comprises fewer than 7,500 clones, about 32% of which are singletons, and around two fifths rests with the top ten. The sequenced sample was tumor tissue. The receptors come from a female donor with papillary thyroid cancer or a benign thyroid nodule (not recorded which). Some clones in this sample may be carry-over from other donors' samples. CDR3s include the opening cysteine and the closing phenylalanine or tryptophan. The order of the fields is V gene, D gene, clone size, J gene, CDR3 protein, CDR3 DNA. D genes are given only for firm matches. Size is omitted from some rows. Given values are once, few, many or a class for expanded clones.

TRBV4-2	-	medium-sized	TRBJ2-2	CASSFGTLTGELFF	TGTGCCAGCAGCTTTGGGACATTAACCGGGGAGCTGTTTTTT
TRBV4-1	-	once	TRBJ1-6	CASSQGNSPLLF	TGCGCGAGCAGCCAAGGTAATTCACCCCTCCTCTTT
TRBV6-4	-	-	TRBJ2-2	CASSDSTHTGELFF	TGTGCCAGCAGTGACTCGACCCACACCGGGGAGCTGTTTTTT
TRBV4-1	-	-	TRBJ1-6	CASSQEAPTGMNSPLHF	TGCGCCAGCAGCCAAGAGGCCCCTACAGGGATGAATTCACCCCTCCACTTT
TRBV27	TRBD2	many	TRBJ2-1	CASKLGAGGTYNEQFF	TGTGCCAGCAAGTTGGGAGCGGGAGGAACCTACAATGAGCAGTTCTTC
TRBV7-6	-	-	TRBJ2-5	CASSLVIRGAAQETQYF	TGTGCCAGCAGCTTAGTTATTCGGGGGGCGGCCCAAGAGACCCAGTACTTC
TRBV20-1	TRBD2	many	TRBJ2-1	CSAKSGRGGNEQFF	TGCAGTGCTAAGAGCGGGAGGGGGGGCAATGAGCAGTTCTTC
TRBV6-2/TRBV6-3	-	medium-sized	TRBJ2-3	CASSYAHLRGTSTDTQYF	TGTGCCAGCAGTTATGCCCACCTGAGGGGAACTAGCACAGATACGCAGTATTTT
TRBV29-1	-	medium-sized	TRBJ1-1	CSVGFTDTEAFF	TGCAGCGTGGGGTTTACCGACACTGAAGCTTTCTTT
TRBV2	-	many	TRBJ2-1	CASSEGGGGSYNEQFF	TGTGCCAGCAGTGAAGGAGGTGGTGGCTCCTACAATGAGCAGTTCTTC
TRBV28	-	many	TRBJ1-4	CASSSGQLPEKLFF	TGTGCCAGCAGTTCGGGGCAGCTTCCCGAAAAACTGTTTTTT
TRBV20-1	-	-	TRBJ1-2	CSASKGEPGYTF	TGCAGTGCTAGTAAGGGGGAACCAGGCTACACCTTC
TRBV6-1	-	-	TRBJ2-2	CASSRDTGELFF	TGTGCCAGCAGTCGGGACACCGGGGAGCTGTTTTTT
TRBV3-1	-	medium-sized	TRBJ2-2	CASSQDMTASGELFF	TGTGCCAGCAGCCAAGATATGACAGCGTCCGGGGAGCTGTTTTTT